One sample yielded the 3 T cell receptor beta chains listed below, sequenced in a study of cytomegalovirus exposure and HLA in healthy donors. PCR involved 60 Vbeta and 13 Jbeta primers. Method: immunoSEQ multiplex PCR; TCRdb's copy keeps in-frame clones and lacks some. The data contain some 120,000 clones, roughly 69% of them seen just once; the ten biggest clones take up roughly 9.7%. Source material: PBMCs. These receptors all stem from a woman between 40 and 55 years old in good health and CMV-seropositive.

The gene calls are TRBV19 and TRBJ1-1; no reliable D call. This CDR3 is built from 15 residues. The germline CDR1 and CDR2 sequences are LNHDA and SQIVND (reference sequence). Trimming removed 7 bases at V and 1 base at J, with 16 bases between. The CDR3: CASTIGSGGNTEAFF. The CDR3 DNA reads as TGTGCCAGTACTATCGGATCCGGAGGGAACACTGAAGCTTTCTTT.

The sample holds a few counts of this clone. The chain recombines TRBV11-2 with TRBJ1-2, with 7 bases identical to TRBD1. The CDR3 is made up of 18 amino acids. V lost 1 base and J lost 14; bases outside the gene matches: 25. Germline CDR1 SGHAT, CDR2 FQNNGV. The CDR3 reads CASSLGMRDSQNTMVRTF. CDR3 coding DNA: TGTGCCAGCAGCTTAGGGATGCGGGACAGCCAAAATACTATGGTTAGGACCTTC.

The CDR3, as DNA: TGTGCCAGCAGCTTCCTCCGGGATACGCAGTATTTT. It is translated as CASSFLRDTQYF. The rearrangement uses TRBV7-2 and TRBJ2-3; D unclear. Per the germline V gene, CDR1 is SGHTA and CDR2 is FQGNSA. The CDR3 runs to 12 residues. V was cut by 3 bases and J by 6 bases, with 7 bases left in between.